This T cell receptor (beta chain) was obtained from a study of OX40 agonist ivuxolimab in advanced cancers. Study details: The patients got ivuxolimab, which is an agonistic anti-OX40 (CD134) antibody. Patients treated during dose escalation were battling hepatocellular carcinoma, melanoma, renal cell or head and neck cancer.

Libraries were prepared by immunoSEQ multiplex PCR; TCRdb keeps only in-frame clonotypes and omits some of them. The sample has about 69,000 clones, 60% to 85% seen once; the top ten hold approximately 2.5%. General study points: Within 6 weeks, CD4+ and CD8+ blood T cells expanded clonally at 0.1 to 3.0 mg/kg. More expanded clones were seen, on average, in CD8+ T cells than in CD4+.

The ends were cut back, 1 base at V and 10 bases at J, with 19 bases in the middle. Looked up from germline, CDR1 is LNHDA and CDR2 is SQIVND (reference sequence). The CDR3 spans 15 residues. Concerning this clone: Antigen specificity is unknown.

This chain uses TRBV19 with TRBJ1-1; maybe TRBD1 (6 bases). This clonotype was sampled from an adult with an advanced solid tumor such as melanoma, head and neck, liver or kidney cancer. The sequenced sample was CD4+ or CD8+ T cells sorted from blood, obtained in a trial of the OX40 agonist ivuxolimab. The CDR3 DNA is TGTGCCAGTAGTATAGTCCCCCCGCAACAGGGCCGAGCTTTCTTT. This sequence encodes CASSIVPPQQGRAFF.